A single sample is the source of the 15 T cell receptor beta chains below, sequenced in a study of cytomegalovirus exposure and HLA in healthy donors. Amplification used 60 Vbeta primers and 13 Jbeta primers. Sequencing used immunoSEQ multiplex PCR; TCRdb keeps in-frame clones, though not all of them. The sample lists about 150,000 clones, approximately 70% occurring once. The sample consisted of PBMCs. These TCRs come from an older woman in good health and CMV-seropositive.

This chain links TRBV10-3 with TRBJ2-6; a possible D gene is TRBD1 (6 bases). This CDR3 is built from 15 residues. Germline V gene data show CDR1 as ENHRY and CDR2 as SYGVKD. Deletions cut 6 bases from V and 0 bases from J, with 9 bases between. The CDR3 DNA follows: TGTGCCATCAGGGACAGCTACTCTGGGGCCAACGTCCTGACTTTC. This codes for CAIRDSYSGANVLTF.

The chain has TRBV7-8 and TRBJ1-5, with D perhaps matching TRBD1 (5 bases). This CDR3 region has 15 residues. The germline gives CDR1 SGHVS, CDR2 FQNEAQ. V lost 5 bases and J 7 bases, leaving 18 bases between the germline ends. The CDR3 region has the DNA TGTGCCAGCAGCCATGACCCGACAGTTTCACAGCCCCAGCATTTT. This gives the protein CASSHDPTVSQPQHF.

The rearrangement joins TRBV28 to TRBJ1-5; weak D call: TRBD1 (5 bases). There are 16 residues in the CDR3. Germline assignment: CDR1 MDHEN and CDR2 SYDVKM. Trimming pared 4 bases from V and 5 bases from J, leaving 18 bases between. The CDR3 nucleotides read TGTGCCAGCAGTTCTCAAGGGAGGGGACGTTATCAGCCCCAGCATTTT. Amino acid sequence: CASSSQGRGRYQPQHF.

This rearrangement joins TRBV2 to TRBJ2-5; 8 positions match TRBD2. The V gene end was trimmed by 4 bases and the J gene end by 2 bases; junction bases not matched to a gene: 3. This CDR3 region has 14 residues. The germline V gene encodes CDR1 SNHLY and CDR2 FYNNEI. The CDR3 protein is CASSGAGVQETQYF. The CDR3 nucleotides read TGTGCCAGCAGTGGAGCGGGAGTACAAGAGACCCAGTACTTC.

The rearrangement joins TRBV9 to TRBJ1-2; TRBD1 might be the D (6 bases). Trimming pared 0 bases from V and 5 bases from J, leaving 17 bases between. There are 16 residues in the CDR3. Germline assignment: CDR1 SGDLS and CDR2 YYNGEE. CDR3 amino acids: CASSVEDSGLIYGYTF. The CDR3 coding sequence is TGTGCCAGCAGCGTAGAGGACAGCGGACTGATATATGGCTACACCTTC.

The rearrangement joins TRBV5-1 to TRBJ2-5; 12 bases agree with TRBD2. The V gene end was trimmed by 1 base and the J gene end by 4 bases; junction bases not matched to a gene: 5. CDR3 length: 16 residues. CDR1 and CDR2 (germline): SGHRS, YFSETQ. Here the CDR3 reads CASSLRPGLAGETQYF. DNA for the CDR3: TGCGCCAGCAGCTTGAGGCCGGGACTAGCGGGAGAGACCCAGTACTTC.

The CDR3 loop reads CASSPRGTRLDEQYF. The CDR3 bases are TGTGCCAGCAGCCCTAGGGGGACTAGATTAGACGAGCAGTACTTC. The rearrangement uses TRBV9 and TRBJ2-7; 8 bases are a match to TRBD2. V dropped 4 bases and J dropped 5; count of bases not matched to a gene: 11. Germline CDR1 reads SGDLS; CDR2 reads YYNGEE. The CDR3 is made up of 15 amino acids.

The chain is built from TRBV10-3 and TRBJ1-6, with 7 bases aligning to TRBD1. The junction had 4 bases not matched to a gene; V was cut back by 3 bases and J by 5 bases. CDR3 size: 15 residues. Germline V gives CDR1 ENHRY, CDR2 SYGVKD. The CDR3: CAISDSGQNNSPLHF. The CDR3 nucleotides are TGTGCCATCAGTGACTCGGGACAGAATAATTCACCCCTCCACTTT.

This clone has more than one count but fewer than ten. The CDR3: CASSFSSDYNYGYTF. For the CDR3, the DNA is TGTGCCAGCAGCTTCTCCTCGGACTATAACTATGGCTACACCTTC. The V gene is TRBV7-2, the J gene TRBJ1-2; D remains ambiguous. Between the trimmed V and J ends, which lost 3 bases and 1 base, there was a span of 12 bases. This CDR3 is 15 amino acids long. Germline lookup yields CDR1 SGHTA and CDR2 FQGNSA.

The chain carries TRBV5-7 and TRBJ1-6; a possible D gene is TRBD1 (5 bases). TRBV5-7 carries the ORF label, with uncertain function. Trimming took off 1 base at V and 5 bases at J, with 10 bases between the two ends. This CDR3 has 15 residues. This CDR3 is CASSLLGVDNSPLHF. In DNA form, the CDR3 reads TGTGCCAGCAGCTTGCTAGGGGTCGATAATTCACCCCTCCACTTT.

This chain joins TRBV5-1 and TRBJ1-1; tentatively, D is TRBD1 (6 bases). This CDR3 has 14 residues. The germline CDR1 and CDR2 sequences are SGHRS and YFSETQ. V was cut by 2 bases and J by 4 bases, with 12 bases left in between. CDR3 sequence (DNA): TGCGCCAGCAGCTTTAACAGGGCGGGCACTGAAGCTTTCTTT. Translating gives CASSFNRAGTEAFF.

V gene TRBV18 combines with J gene TRBJ1-1; D may be TRBD1 (5 bases). Germline V lookup: CDR1 KGHSH, CDR2 LQKENI. Trimming pared 0 bases from V and 1 base from J, leaving 9 bases between. This CDR3 comprises 15 residues. This CDR3 reads CASSPPVGGNTEAFF. DNA of the CDR3: TGTGCCAGCTCACCACCGGTGGGGGGGAACACTGAAGCTTTCTTT.

The J gene is TRBJ1-6, the V gene TRBV29-1, with unresolved D. The CDR3 runs to 13 residues. The V gene's germline CDR1 is SQVTM and CDR2 ANQGSEA. V lost 4 bases, J lost 9 bases, and 13 bases lay in between. The CDR3 is CSVGREGGSPLHF. The CDR3 bases are TGCAGCGTTGGTCGGGAAGGTGGTTCACCCCTCCACTTT.

The chain couples TRBV25-1 to TRBJ1-2; 9 positions match TRBD1. Unmatched junction bases numbered 7, after V lost 2 bases and J lost 6 bases. The germline gives CDR1 MGHDK, CDR2 SYGVNS. This CDR3 is built from 15 residues. Here the CDR3 DNA reads TGTGCCAGCAGTGAACCAGACAGGGGGTTGGATGGCTACACCTTC. This encodes CASSEPDRGLDGYTF.

J is TRBJ1-3 and V is TRBV7-9; a possible D gene is TRBD1 (5 bases). The CDR3 is 16 residues long. Germline V gene lookup returns CDR1 SEHNR and CDR2 FQNEAQ (reference sequence). The ends were cut back, 1 base at V and 4 bases at J, with 14 bases in the middle. In DNA form, the CDR3 reads TGTGCCAGCAGCTTAGGAGGTGGCAGGGCAGGAAACACCATATATTTT. Its translation: CASSLGGGRAGNTIYF. The variable domain in full, completed from reference TRBV7-9 and TRBJ1-3, reads DTGVSQNPRHKITKRGQNVTFRCDPISEHNRLYWYRQTLGQGPEFLTYFQNEAQLEKSRLLSDRFSAERPKGSFSTLEIQRTEQGDSAMYLCASSLGGGRAGNTIYFGEGSWLTVV.